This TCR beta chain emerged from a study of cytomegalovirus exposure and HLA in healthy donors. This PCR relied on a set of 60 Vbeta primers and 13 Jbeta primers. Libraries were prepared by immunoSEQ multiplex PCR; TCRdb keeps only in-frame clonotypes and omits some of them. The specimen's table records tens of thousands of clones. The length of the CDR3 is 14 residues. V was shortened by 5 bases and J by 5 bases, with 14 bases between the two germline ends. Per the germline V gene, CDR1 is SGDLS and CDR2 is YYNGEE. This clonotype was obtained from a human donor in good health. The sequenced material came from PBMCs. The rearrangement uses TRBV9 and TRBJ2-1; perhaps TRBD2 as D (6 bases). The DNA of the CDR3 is TGTGCCAGCAGTGCAGGAGGGGATGACAATGAGCAGTTCTTC. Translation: CASSAGGDDNEQFF.